This T cell receptor beta chain stems from a study of beta chain features in type 1 diabetes (dated by TCRdb to between 2018 and 2020). Broadly, across the study: No differences in mean age, gender distribution, total cell number or subset yield were found between patients and healthy donors. A total of 107,917,701 sorted cells were examined across all samples, and a strong correlation was observed between cell number per subset and RNA yield. In the study, recently diagnosed type 1 diabetes patients and matched healthy donors were compared on the TCRB repertoires of their sorted circulating CD4+ T cell subsets. Regulatory and stem cell-like memory subsets were isolated from only 8 patients and roughly 8 healthy donors, whereas naive and central memory subsets came from all 30 or so donors. Broader findings and caveats from the paper: Naive, central memory and regulatory TCRB repertoires appeared to be more similar among patients than among healthy donors. Shorter templates might be favored by PCR, yet because patient and control samples were amplified and corrected together, any such skew would affect both groups equally. Because cDNA was sequenced instead of genomic DNA, activated cells with high expression could be over-represented, although the groups did not differ in activation or CD3 levels. Because small numbers of individuals were included in the HLA sub-analyses, any influence of HLA type on TCRB rearrangement was left unresolved. Patients with type 1 diabetes made fewer insertions and deleted more nucleotides at VDJ recombination sites, implying thymic rearrangement abnormalities. Type 1 diabetes patients showed a moderate but significant shortening of TCRB CDR3 length in all four CD4+ subsets.

Sequences LNHDA (CDR1) and SQIVND (CDR2) are obtained from the germline V gene (reference sequence). Trimming leaves V shorter by 4 bases and J shorter by 6 bases, with the junction holding 14 bases beyond the gene matches. Reading from cysteine to phenylalanine, the CDR3 counts 17 amino acids. Of the read, only the CDR3 DNA is kept; its 51 bases are in frame from base 1. Note on this clone: Its binding antigen is unknown. Within one base of it there is no much larger clone, and no base qualities were kept.

The entire amount of isolated RNA was reverse transcribed using the High Capacity cDNA Reverse Transcription Kit, so the sequenced TCRB transcripts were expressed ones. Naive, central memory and regulatory T cell samples underwent deep immunoSEQ sequencing, averaging about 3.57 million total reads per sample. Sorted cells were lysed in RLT buffer, and RNA was extracted using DNase-treated RNeasy Micro or Mini kits according to cell number. To prevent cross-contamination, each cell subset was processed individually, whereas patient and healthy donor samples were processed jointly. The immunoSEQ multiplex PCR was used to amplify TCRB sequences from cDNA, generating 87-bp fragments that spanned the CDR3 region. Sequencing of the amplicons was done on the Illumina HiSeq platform. Under the source paper's analysis protocol: Synthetic template baselines were used to correct PCR bias computationally, reads within Hamming distance 2 were collapsed together, and singletons that could not be merged were discarded. Reads were aligned against IMGT to assign V, D and J genes, CDR3 length and insertions or deletions at six rearrangement sites. Clonotype counts were normalized to sorted cell number within each subset before computing true diversity and Gini coefficients with the tcR R package. Repertoire sharing was quantified using the overlap coefficient calculated on TCRB nucleotide sequences. Imported from immuneACCESS, the table was reduced by TCRdb to in-frame sequences with V and J called. These copies leave out some clones; in studies compared against another copy, an unresolved V gene accounts for under half, and the cause of the remainder is not known. V and J calls plus clone size are reproduced from that table; the DNA served to infer D and trimming. This sample is represented by fewer than 400,000 clones; 8% of them were singletons. The top ten hold less than 0.5% of the sample.

Each donor gave one peripheral blood draw, roughly 120 mL on average, collected into heparinised tubes. A BD FACSAria II and a panel including CD45RO, CCR7, CD25, CD127, CD95 and CD27 were used to sort naive, central memory, regulatory and stem cell-like memory CD4+ T cells. Purity was above 98% for every sorted population. Right away, PBMCs were isolated by Lymphoprep density gradient centrifugation and were stained directly, with no culture step. Samples were stained and sorted in pairs, with one healthy donor and one patient per experiment, so that batch effects were minimized. Sequenced sample: central memory CD4+ T cells from blood. The chain uses TRBV19 and TRBJ1-1; TRBD1 aligns with 10 central bases. This sequence originates from a woman younger than 30 in good health. The bases read TGTGCCAGTAGTAGTTTTACGGGACAGGGGAGAAGGGCTGAAGCTTTCTTT. Its protein reads: CASSSFTGQGRRAEAFF.